A selection of T cell receptor beta chains follows, all from one sample in a study of Ad26.COV2.S vaccination and SARS-CoV-2 variants. Clones were sequenced by immunoSEQ multiplex PCR, and TCRdb holds only the in-frame ones, with some missing. The sample lists hundreds of thousands of clones; approximately 90% were seen once. Sequenced here: peripheral blood, sampled in a trial of Ad26.COV2.S vaccine versus placebo. Receptors were obtained from a person between 18 and 59 years old who received the Ad26.COV2.S COVID-19 vaccine or a placebo. Both conserved end residues are part of each CDR3. D genes are given only for firm matches. The listing skips clone size in some rows; elsewhere it reads once, few, many or a size class.

TRBV11-1	NA	TRBD1	TRBJ2-1	TGTGCCAGCAGCTTAGATCAGTGGCAGGGGGCGGATGAGCAGTTCTTC	CASSLDQWQGADEQFF
TRBV12-5	NA	TRBD1	TRBJ1-1	TGTGCTAGTGGTTTGGTAATTGGACAGGGGATTGAAGCTTTCTTT	CASGLVIGQGIEAFF
TRBV7-2	NA	NA	TRBJ2-5	TGTGCCAGCAGCTCCTTGACAGGCTGGGGGCAAGAGACCCAGTACTTC	CASSSLTGWGQETQYF
TRBV6-5	NA	TRBD2	TRBJ2-1	TGTGCCAGCACCCTAGCGGGGGGGTCCAATGAGCAGTTCTTC	CASTLAGGSNEQFF
TRBV2	few	TRBD1	TRBJ2-1	TGTGCCAGCAGGGGGACAGGGGGGTATGAGCAGTTCTTC	CASRGTGGYEQFF
TRBV29-1	NA	TRBD2	TRBJ2-7	TGCAGCGTTCGGACTAGCGGGAGGGAATCGTTCTCCTACGAGCAGTACTTC	CSVRTSGRESFSYEQYF
TRBV5-5	NA	NA	TRBJ1-4	TGTGCCAGCAGCTTGTCCCCTACAGACAATGAAAAACTGTTTTTT	CASSLSPTDNEKLFF
TRBV9	NA	NA	TRBJ2-3	TGTGCCAGCAGCCCCCGTTCAGATACGCAGTATTTT	CASSPRSDTQYF
TRBV4-3	once	NA	TRBJ1-4	TGCGCCAGCAGCCAAGAAGTGTTGGGGGGCCTGAATGAAAAACTGTTTTTT	CASSQEVLGGLNEKLFF
TRBV5-1	NA	NA	TRBJ1-1	TGCGCCAGCAGCACAGGAGCTCGGAACACTGAAGCTTTCTTT	CASSTGARNTEAFF
TRBV10-3	NA	NA	TRBJ1-5	TGTGCCATCAGGGCGGACTCTGGCAATCAGCCCCAGCATTTT	CAIRADSGNQPQHF
TRBV11-2	NA	TRBD2	TRBJ2-7	TGTGCCAGCAGCTTGGGGCGGGAGTCCCCCTACGAGCAGTACTTC	CASSLGRESPYEQYF
TRBV9	NA	TRBD2	TRBJ2-3	TGTGCCAGCAGCGTCGGGACTAGCGGGGGGGCCAGAGATACGCAGTATTTT	CASSVGTSGGARDTQYF
TRBV6-5	once	TRBD2	TRBJ2-5	TGTGCCAGCAGCCTCTCGGGGGGGTGGGAGACCCAGTACTTC	CASSLSGGWETQYF
TRBV6-4	NA	NA	TRBJ1-1	TGTGCCAGCAGTGACGGCGGAATAACCAACACTGAAGCTTTCTTT	CASSDGGITNTEAFF
TRBV30	NA	NA	TRBJ2-7	TGTGCCTGGATGTGGGGCTCCTACGAGCAGTACTTC	CAWMWGSYEQYF
TRBV6-4	NA	NA	TRBJ2-3	TGTGCCAGCAGCGTAGACATTAGCACAGATACGCAGTATTTT	CASSVDISTDTQYF
TRBV2	few	NA	TRBJ1-2	TGTGCCAGCAGCGGGGCTAACTATGGCTACACCTTC	CASSGANYGYTF
TRBV7-9	NA	NA	TRBJ1-5	TGTGCCAGCAGCACGTCCCCGGGACAGCCCCAGCATTTT	CASSTSPGQPQHF
TRBV6-5	few	NA	TRBJ2-7	TGTGCCAGCAGTTACTCCCCCGGTATCGACGAGCAGTACTTC	CASSYSPGIDEQYF
TRBV6-4	NA	NA	TRBJ1-1	TGTGCCAGCAGTGTGTCCCGGGGCACTGAAGCTTTCTTT	CASSVSRGTEAFF
TRBV25-1	NA	TRBD1	TRBJ1-6	TGTGCCAGCAGTGACCGGGACAGAGATAATTCACCCCTCCACTTT	CASSDRDRDNSPLHF
TRBV9	NA	TRBD2	TRBJ2-1	TGTGCCAGCAGCGAGGCGGGAGGGAGGTGGAATGAGCAGTTCTTC	CASSEAGGRWNEQFF
TRBV11-3	NA	TRBD2	TRBJ2-7	TGTGCCAGCAGCCCCGGGGGGGCGGGGGGCACCTACGAGCAGTACTTC	CASSPGGAGGTYEQYF
TRBV14	NA	TRBD2	TRBJ2-3	TGTGCCAGCAGCCAGGATGTAGCGGGAGGGCCGTATTTT	CASSQDVAGGPYF
TRBV6-5	NA	NA	TRBJ2-1	TGTGCCAGCAGTTACATTACGGGACGCTCCTACAATGAGCAGTTCTTC	CASSYITGRSYNEQFF
TRBV30	NA	NA	TRBJ2-7	TGTGCCTGGAGTGTAGCTTACAGCCAAGAGCAGTACTTC	CAWSVAYSQEQYF
TRBV5-4	NA	NA	TRBJ2-5	TGTGCCAGCAGCTTGGCGGACTACCAAGAGACCCAGTACTTC	CASSLADYQETQYF
TRBV18	NA	TRBD2	TRBJ2-1	TGTGCCAGCTCACCCCGAGAACAACTAGCGGGGGGCTTTTACAATGAGCAGTTCTTC	CASSPREQLAGGFYNEQFF
TRBV30	NA	NA	TRBJ1-1	TGTGCCTGGAGTGTTGGGGGACACATGAACACTGAAGCTTTCTTT	CAWSVGGHMNTEAFF
TRBV2	NA	TRBD1	TRBJ2-2	TGTGCCAGCAGACCCGGGACAGATTACACCGGGGAGCTGTTTTTT	CASRPGTDYTGELFF
TRBV29-1	NA	TRBD1	TRBJ1-1	TGCAGCGTGGGGACAGGGGCACAAGAAGCTTTCTTT	CSVGTGAQEAFF
TRBV11-2	NA	NA	TRBJ1-2	TGTGCCAGCAGCTTATTTAGTAATGATGGTTATGGCTACACCTTC	CASSLFSNDGYGYTF
TRBV28	NA	NA	TRBJ2-2	TGTGCCAGCAGTTTCGTCGGAGGGGACACCGGGGAGCTGTTTTTT	CASSFVGGDTGELFF
TRBV7-2	once	NA	TRBJ2-3	TGTGCCAGCAGCCCGACACGGGATACGCAGTATTTT	CASSPTRDTQYF
TRBV21-1	NA	NA	TRBJ2-7	TGTGCCAGCAGAAAAAAAAACCCAGGGGGAGACAAAGACTACGAGCAGTACTTC	CASRKKNPGGDKDYEQYF
TRBV30	NA	NA	TRBJ2-7	TGTGCCTGGAGTGCCACAGGAAGGGAGCAGTACTTC	CAWSATGREQYF
TRBV29-1	NA	TRBD1	TRBJ1-5	TGCAGCGTTGCCTCAGGACAGGGGGTGAATCAGCCCCAGCATTTT	CSVASGQGVNQPQHF
TRBV5-1	NA	NA	TRBJ2-7	TGCGCCAGCAGCCCTCGGACAGATATCTACGAGCAGTACTTC	CASSPRTDIYEQYF
TRBV24-1	NA	NA	TRBJ2-7	TGTGCCACCAGTGAATCGGAAGGAGAGCAGTACTTC	CATSESEGEQYF
TRBV6-5	NA	NA	TRBJ1-1	TGTGCCAGCAGTTACTCGGTACTTAGGATGGACACTGAAGCTTTCTTT	CASSYSVLRMDTEAFF
TRBV5-1	once	TRBD1	TRBJ1-1	TGCGCCAGCAGCTTGGAACAGGGGATCACTGAAGCTTTCTTT	CASSLEQGITEAFF
TRBV10-3	NA	NA	TRBJ1-2	TGTGCCATCAGTGAGACCGCTTATGGCTACACCTTC	CAISETAYGYTF
TRBV4-3	NA	NA	TRBJ2-3	TGCGCCAGCAGCCAAGAAGGGACCAAGGCTACAGATACGCAGTATTTT	CASSQEGTKATDTQYF
TRBV4-3	NA	TRBD1	TRBJ2-7	TGCGCCAGCAGCCGGGGACAGGACTACGAGCAGTACTTC	CASSRGQDYEQYF
TRBV6-6	NA	NA	TRBJ2-3	TGTGCCAGCAGTTGGGGGCCCACGGATACGCAGTATTTT	CASSWGPTDTQYF
TRBV5-1	NA	TRBD1	TRBJ2-2	TGCGCCAGCAGCCCCGGGACAGGGGGTACCGGGGAGCTGTTTTTT	CASSPGTGGTGELFF
TRBV5-1	NA	NA	TRBJ2-2	TGCGCCACCACGTTGGACTCAACGGACACCGGGGAGCTGTTTTTT	CATTLDSTDTGELFF